Sequencing of this T cell receptor (beta chain) was carried out in a study of T cells in Graves' hyperthyroidism and ophthalmopathy. Study-wide results and caveats: The model anticipated ophthalmopathy a median about six months pre-onset. The blood repertoire included most of the expanded thyroid clonotypes above 0.001.

Germline lookup yields CDR1 MDHEN and CDR2 SYDVKM. This CDR3 is 15 amino acids long. J gave up 0 bases and V 6 bases, and 2 bases lay outside the gene matches. The investigators amplified TCR beta CDR3 regions from RNA transcripts. The HTBI primer set served for first-round RT-PCR of the TCR CDR3. TCRdb recomputed calls from the multiplex PCR reads with MiXCR, one row per CDR3 protein. The profile covers under 400,000 distinct CDR3 sequences, with approximately 15% appearing a single time and approximately 10% taken by the ten largest. Patients aged 18 to 65 had newly diagnosed hyperthyroidism that had lasted under 2 months. In its sample, this clonotype was seen once. What it binds is not known.

This TCR was recovered from a woman between 55 and 75 years old with Graves' hyperthyroidism. The source material was blood. The chain employs TRBV28 and TRBJ1-1; 12 nucleotides agree with TRBD1. In DNA form, the CDR3 reads TGTGCCAGCAGAGGGACAGGGGGCTTGAACACTGAAGCTTTCTTT. Its protein product is CASRGTGGLNTEAFF.